This T cell receptor beta chain was retrieved from a study of T-cell reconstitution after alpha-beta-depleted transplantation in children. The authors prepared the TCRbeta library with unique molecular identifiers. MiXCR, run by TCRdb on the PCR reads, gives a single entry per CDR3 protein. The table includes 700,000 to 950,000 distinct CDR3 sequences, approximately 15% detected once. Trimming pared 4 bases from V and 7 bases from J, leaving 16 bases between. CDR1 KGHDR and CDR2 SFDVKD come from the germline V gene. The CDR3 consists of 15 residues. The chain couples TRBV24-1 to TRBJ2-1; possible D gene TRBD1, 6 bases. This receptor was identified in a male patient between 10 and 17 years old who had a stem cell transplant for acute lymphoblastic leukemia, so the T cells may come from the graft donor. Here the sequenced sample was PBMCs, mostly from graft donor cells, taken 360 days after TCRalphabeta/CD19-depleted stem cell transplant. DNA for the CDR3: TGTGCCACCAGTGACCGGTCCAGGGGTCCGAATGAGCAGTTCTTC. This sequence encodes CATSDRSRGPNEQFF.